A single sample is the source of the 10 T cell receptor beta chains below, sequenced in a study of read filtering for tumor transcriptome and immune sequencing. Molecular barcoded adaptors covering alpha/delta and beta/gamma chains were used on roughly 400 ng RNA. TCRdb re-called the reads with MiXCR, one entry per CDR3 protein. Among about 35,000 distinct CDR3 sequences listed, 13% to 15% were seen once. The source material was a population of CD138-negative cells sorted from bone marrow. Receptor source: a donor at least 40 years old with multiple myeloma.

This clonotype occurred many times. The rearrangement links TRBV3-1 to TRBJ2-5; 8 nucleotides align to TRBD2. In germline, CDR1 is LGHDT, CDR2 YNNKEL (reference sequence). This CDR3 contains 13 residues. V was clipped by 1 base and J by 7 bases; unmatched bases: 2. CDR3 DNA: TGTGCCAGCAGCCAAGCCACTAGCGGGACCCAGTACTTC. Amino acid sequence: CASSQATSGTQYF.

The chain links TRBV6-1 to TRBJ1-2; D is unresolved. Germline loops: CDR1 MNHNS, CDR2 SASEGT. This CDR3 comprises 15 residues. The V gene lost 8 bases and the J gene lost 2 bases, with 18 bases spanning the gap. CDR3 in DNA: TGTGCCAGCCAACGATCATCGAACCCGAACTATGGCTACACCTTC. Amino acids: CASQRSSNPNYGYTF.

This clonotype was found many times. This chain links TRBV5-1 with TRBJ2-2, with TRBD1 matching over 10 bases. J lost 4 bases, V lost 3 bases, and 3 bases had no gene match. The CDR3 is made up of 15 amino acids. Germline loops: CDR1 SGHRS, CDR2 YFSETQ. The CDR3 DNA reads TGCGCCAGCAGCTCCTGGACAGGGGGCACCGGGGAGCTGTTTTTT. Its protein is CASSSWTGGTGELFF.

The rearrangement uses TRBV20-1 and TRBJ2-3; D tentatively fits TRBD1 or TRBD2 (5 bases each). From germline, CDR1 is DFQATT and CDR2 SNEGSKA (reference sequence). This CDR3 is 16 amino acids long. The germline V and J ends were trimmed by 7 bases and 11 bases, with 31 bases remaining between them. CDR3 protein: CSETGPSAPSTNKQYF. The CDR3 nucleotides are TGCAGTGAAACGGGACCGAGTGCCCCGAGCACAAATAAGCAGTATTTT.

This clonotype was detected ten times or more. The rearrangement joins TRBV7-8 to TRBJ2-5; maybe TRBD2 (5 bases). The CDR3 totals 11 residues. The germline V gene has CDR1 SGHVS and CDR2 FQNEAQ. Trimming stripped 4 bases from V and 7 bases from J, with 7 bases between. CDR3 sequence reads: CASSSEGTQYF. CDR3 sequence (DNA): TGTGCCAGCAGCTCCGAGGGGACCCAGTACTTC.

This clonotype has ten or more counts. J is TRBJ2-1 and V is TRBV7-3; 14 bases fit TRBD2. V dropped 3 bases and J dropped 10; count of bases not matched to a gene: 5. The germline V gene has CDR1 SGHTA and CDR2 FQGTGA. The CDR3 extends over 15 amino acids. The CDR3 nucleotides read TGTGCCAGCAGCTTCGGACTAGCGGGGGGTAACGAGCAGTTCTTC. Amino acid sequence: CASSFGLAGGNEQFF.

This clonotype was recorded many times. The CDR3 DNA reads as TGTGCCAGCAGCTTGGGAGGCGGGAGAATGTACGAGCAGTACTTC. Translated: CASSLGGGRMYEQYF. The chain couples TRBV5-4 to TRBJ2-7; the match to TRBD2 covers 7 bases. The germline CDR1 and CDR2 sequences are SGHNT and YYREEE (reference sequence). This CDR3 is built from 15 residues. Losses at the gene ends were 0 bases for V and 4 bases for J; bases not matched to a gene: 7.

As for this clonotype: A read error may account for a junction end that differs from germline. CDR3 sequence (DNA): TGTGCCAGCCCAATGGGACTCCCAAGCAACACCGGGGAGCAGTTTTTT. Translated, it gives CASPMGLPSNTGEQFF. V is TRBV11-2 and J is TRBJ2-2; maybe TRBD2 (6 bases). Germline lookup yields CDR1 SGHAT and CDR2 FQNNGV. The CDR3 contains 16 residues.

This clonotype has at least ten counts. This sequence joins TRBV20-1 and TRBJ2-7; 10 nucleotides align to TRBD2. The V gene's germline CDR1 is DFQATT and CDR2 SNEGSKA (reference sequence). The V segment lost 0 bases and the J segment 4 bases; nucleotides outside the gene matches: 9. This CDR3 has 16 amino acids. CDR3 sequence (DNA): TGCAGTGCTAGAGACCCCCCAGCGGGAGGGCCGTACGAGCAGTACTTC. This codes for CSARDPPAGGPYEQYF.

Comments on this clonotype: This may be a read error: a much more frequent sequence differs by one nucleotide. The chain has TRBV7-8 and TRBJ2-7, with D possibly being TRBD1 or TRBD2 (5 bases each). The CDR3 extends over 14 amino acids. Germline CDR1 reads SGHVS; CDR2 reads FQNEAQ. The CDR3 reads CAGSSGTLSYEQYF. DNA of the CDR3: TGTGCCGGCAGCTCCGGGACGCTCTCCTACGAGCAGTACTTC. The full variable domain, its missing parts supplied by reference TRBV7-8 and TRBJ2-7, is GAGVSQSPRYKVAKRGQDVALRCDPISGHVSLFWYQQALGQGPEFLTYFQNEAQLDKSGLPSDRFFAERPEGSVSTLKIQRTQQEDSAVYLCAGSSGTLSYEQYFGPGTRLTVT.